The 30 T cell receptor beta chains presented below share a single source sample, sequenced in a study of molecular identifiers for immune sequencing clone quantification. MiXCR, applied by TCRdb to the PCR reads, yields one record per CDR3 protein. This sample carries roughly 630,000 distinct CDR3 sequences, around 25% of them seen once, and the ten largest clones take 0.7% to 0.95%. The sample taken for sequencing was naive CD8+ T cells from blood, with Jurkat cell RNA spiked in. Subset specified: FACS-sorted CD8+CD4-CCR7+CD45RA+ naive T cells. The receptors were sampled from a human donor in good health. Some libraries in this study had Jurkat cell RNA spiked in.

The CDR3 DNA reads as TGTGCCAGCAGTGACGGGACAATCGATTGGGCCGGGGAGCTGTTTTTT. This sequence encodes CASSDGTIDWAGELFF. The rearrangement uses TRBV6-2 or TRBV6-3 and TRBJ2-2; TRBD1 is a possible D gene (6 bases). The CDR3 has 16 amino acids. The V and J ends lost 5 bases and 6 bases respectively, with 19 bases between them. Germline-derived CDR1 and CDR2 are MNHEY and SVGEGT.

As regards this clonotype: A much larger clonotype is one base distant, so this may be a read error. V and J are TRBV12-3 or TRBV12-4 and TRBJ2-2; TRBD1 matches 7 bases. The CDR3 runs 18 residues. In DNA form, the CDR3 reads TGTGCCAGCGGTTTGTTCCTCTTTGGGGACAGTAACACCGGGGAGCTGTTTTTT. It encodes CASGLFLFGDSNTGELFF.

The chain carries TRBV7-8 and TRBJ2-1; no definite D call. Trimming removed 1 base from V and 10 bases from J, with 8 bases in between. The V gene's germline CDR1 is SGHVS and CDR2 FQNEAQ. The CDR3 is 12 residues long. Here the CDR3 DNA reads TGTGCCAGCAGCTTAGGAGGCTGGGAGCAGTTCTTC. This translates into CASSLGGWEQFF. Combining the CDR3 with reference TRBV7-8 and TRBJ2-1 gives the whole variable domain GAGVSQSPRYKVAKRGQDVALRCDPISGHVSLFWYQQALGQGPEFLTYFQNEAQLDKSGLPSDRFFAERPEGSVSTLKIQRTQQEDSAVYLCASSLGGWEQFFGPGTRLTVL.

This clonotype was found once. A much larger clone differs from this one at a single base, so this may be a read error. The chain links TRBV7-9 to TRBJ2-7; D gene uncertain. The CDR3 consists of 14 residues. In germline, CDR1 is SEHNR, CDR2 FQNEAQ (reference sequence). This CDR3 reads CASGLVGPLDEQYF. Here the CDR3 DNA reads TGTGCCAGCGGCTTAGTCGGGCCCCTCGACGAGCAGTACTTC.

This clonotype has a count of ten or more. The chain couples TRBV10-3 to TRBJ1-1; 9 nucleotides match TRBD1. There are 14 residues in the CDR3. CDR1 is ENHRY and CDR2 is SYGVKD in the germline V gene. J lost 3 bases, V lost 2 bases, and 1 base had no gene match. The CDR3 loop reads CAISEGTGYTEAFF. Here the CDR3 DNA reads TGTGCCATCAGTGAGGGGACAGGGTACACTGAAGCTTTCTTT.

There are a few counts of this clonotype. The rearrangement uses TRBV19 and TRBJ2-7; 7 nucleotides match TRBD1. V lost 3 bases and J lost 5; bases outside the gene matches: 4. The length of the CDR3 is 13 residues. The germline V gene has CDR1 LNHDA and CDR2 SQIVND (reference sequence). DNA for the CDR3: TGTGCCAGTAGTATGGGGACAGCGAACGAGCAGTACTTC. It yields the protein CASSMGTANEQYF.

The genes are TRBV6-2 or TRBV6-3 and TRBJ2-2; 11 bases align to TRBD2. V was pared by 5 bases and J by 7 bases, with 3 bases of the junction left unmatched. The CDR3 runs 14 residues. CDR1 and CDR2 (germline): MNHEY, SVGEGT. The CDR3 is CASSRTSGRGELFF. The CDR3 nucleotides read TGTGCCAGCAGTCGGACTAGCGGGCGCGGGGAGCTGTTTTTT.

About this clonotype itself: Just one base apart from a much larger clone, this may be a read error. The genes are TRBV6-1 and TRBJ1-1, with D perhaps matching TRBD1 (5 bases). This CDR3 has 13 residues. Trimming shortened V by 10 bases and J by 4 bases, and 16 bases separated the two germline ends. The germline V gene has CDR1 MNHNS and CDR2 SASEGT. The DNA for the CDR3 is TGTGCCATCGCCGCGGGGGTGGGCACTGAAGCTTTCTTT. Its protein is CAIAAGVGTEAFF.

This clonotype was detected ten times or more. DNA of the CDR3: TGTGCCAGCAGGAAGACAGGGCAAAGGGATTCAGATACGCAGTATTTT. It yields the protein CASRKTGQRDSDTQYF. This chain uses TRBV12-3 or TRBV12-4 with TRBJ2-3; 7 positions match TRBD1. V lost 6 bases to trimming and J lost 4 bases; unmatched junction nucleotides: 13. The CDR3 is 16 residues long.

This clonotype was recorded many times. The chain has TRBV9 and TRBJ1-1; 7 bases align to TRBD1. Germline V gene data show CDR1 as SGDLS and CDR2 as YYNGEE. The CDR3 is 13 amino acids. The junction had 7 bases not matched to a gene; V was cut back by 4 bases and J by 7 bases. CDR3 DNA sequence: TGTGCCAGCAGCACCCAGGGGGAGGTTGAAGCTTTCTTT. Residues: CASSTQGEVEAFF.

This clonotype was observed a few times. This sequence joins TRBV29-1 and TRBJ1-2; no definite D call. The CDR3 has 12 residues. Deletions cut 6 bases from V and 1 base from J, with 9 bases between. Per the germline V gene, CDR1 is SQVTM and CDR2 is ANQGSEA. CDR3 in DNA: TGCAGCGTGGTAGAAGATAACTATGGCTACACCTTC. Protein sequence: CSVVEDNYGYTF. Looking up the rest from reference TRBV29-1 and TRBJ1-2 gives the full variable domain: SAVISQKPSRDICQRGTSLTIQCQVDSQVTMMFWYRQQPGQSLTLIATANQGSEATYESGFVIDKFPISRPNLTFSTLTVSNMSPEDSSIYLCSVVEDNYGYTFGSGTRLTVV.

The chain employs TRBV13 and TRBJ2-1; TRBD1 matches at 7 bases. This CDR3 is 14 amino acids long. The trim removed 5 bases at V and 8 bases at J, leaving 9 bases unmatched. Germline CDR1 is PRHDT and CDR2 is FYEKMQ (reference sequence). In DNA, the CDR3 is TGTGCCAGCAGCAAAAAAACAACAGGGGATGAGCAGTTCTTC. This translates into CASSKKTTGDEQFF.

This clonotype appeared many times. V is TRBV6-1 and J is TRBJ2-3, with D maybe TRBD2 (5 bases). V gave up 3 bases and J gave up 3 bases, with 16 bases separating them. The CDR3 totals 16 residues. CDR1 is MNHNS, CDR2 SASEGT, per germline. CDR3 sequence reads: CASSERATRSTDTQYF. The CDR3 region has the DNA TGTGCCAGCAGTGAGAGGGCGACGAGGTCTACAGATACGCAGTATTTT.

The V gene is TRBV12-3 or TRBV12-4, the J gene TRBJ1-1, with D uncertain. This CDR3 contains 14 residues. Trimming cost V 5 bases and J 3 bases, with 13 bases left between them. The CDR3 spells CASSKRTSDTEAFF. The DNA for the CDR3 is TGTGCCAGCAGTAAACGGACCAGCGACACTGAAGCTTTCTTT.

This clonotype came up once. The CDR3 DNA sequence: TGTGCCAGTAGTATGGCCGGGGCTAAGACTGAAGCTTTCTTT. It translates to CASSMAGAKTEAFF. V usage is TRBV19 and J usage is TRBJ1-1; weak D call: TRBD1 (5 bases). The ends were cut back, 3 bases at V and 5 bases at J, with 13 bases in the middle. Germline lookup yields CDR1 LNHDA and CDR2 SQIVND (reference sequence). This CDR3 has 14 amino acids.

The rearrangement uses TRBV21-1 and TRBJ2-6; the table assigns TRBD1, which was not confirmed against the DNA. TRBV21-1 is flagged as a pseudogene. The CDR3 consists of 17 residues. The CDR3 reads CASGGKGQGSGANVLTF. CDR3 sequence (DNA): TGTGCCAGCGGGGGGAAAGGGCAAGGCTCTGGGGCCAACGTCCTGACTTTC.

V and J are TRBV19 and TRBJ2-3, with 7 bases matching TRBD2. Trimming took 4 bases from V and 6 from J; bases not matched to a gene: 10. Germline V gene data show CDR1 as LNHDA and CDR2 as SQIVND (reference sequence). The CDR3 sequence is 15 residues long. The CDR3 protein is CASSTRDYGQDTQYF. The DNA of the CDR3 is TGTGCCAGTAGTACCCGGGACTACGGCCAGGATACGCAGTATTTT.

The chain uses TRBV12-3 or TRBV12-4 and TRBJ1-2, with 8 bases fitting TRBD1. The CDR3 sequence is 13 residues long. With 5 bases clipped from V and 6 bases from J, the junction kept 5 bases outside the gene matches. The CDR3 DNA reads as TGTGCCAGCAGTCCGACAGGGGATCATGGCTACACCTTC. Translation gives CASSPTGDHGYTF.

This clonotype has a handful of counts. The rearrangement links TRBV10-2 to TRBJ1-4; no clear D gene. Germline CDR1 reads WSHSY; CDR2 reads SAAADI. The CDR3 loop spans 14 amino acids. Trimming shortened V by 2 bases and J by 8 bases, and 12 bases separated the two germline ends. CDR3 sequence reads: CASSEGGPQEKLFF. The CDR3 bases are TGCGCCAGCAGTGAGGGCGGCCCGCAGGAAAAACTGTTTTTT.

Many counts were recorded for this clonotype. V is TRBV13 and J is TRBJ2-3; TRBD1 agrees at 7 bases. CDR1 PRHDT and CDR2 FYEKMQ come from the germline V gene (reference sequence). CDR3 length equals 17 residues. Unmatched junction bases numbered 15, after V lost 5 bases and J lost 4 bases. The CDR3 coding sequence is TGTGCCAGCAGCCTTGGGACAGTCAAAGGGGATCCAGATACGCAGTATTTT. Its protein is CASSLGTVKGDPDTQYF.

The V and J genes are TRBV25-1 and TRBJ1-6; TRBD1 matches at 7 bases. This CDR3 comprises 15 residues. From germline, CDR1 is MGHDK and CDR2 SYGVNS. The V and J ends lost 3 bases and 8 bases, in that order; junction bases with no gene match: 7. CDR3 loop: CASSDGTVGDSPLHF. Here the CDR3 DNA reads TGTGCCAGCAGTGACGGGACAGTTGGTGATTCACCCCTCCACTTT.

The chain employs TRBV13 and TRBJ1-1, with D tentatively TRBD1 (6 bases). CDR1 is PRHDT and CDR2 is FYEKMQ in the germline V gene (reference sequence). The germline V and J ends were trimmed by 0 bases and 3 bases, with 11 bases remaining between them. The CDR3 extends over 15 amino acids. CDR3 region: CASSLGSRGDTEAFF. CDR3 nucleotide sequence: TGTGCCAGCAGCTTAGGCTCGAGGGGGGACACTGAAGCTTTCTTT.

The chain combines TRBV6-2 or TRBV6-3 with TRBJ2-3; TRBD2 matches at 8 bases. Germline CDR1 is MNHEY and CDR2 is SVGEGT. The CDR3 runs 14 residues. V dropped 6 bases and J dropped 2; count of bases not matched to a gene: 4. This CDR3 reads CASRRGGLTDTQYF. For the CDR3, the DNA is TGTGCCAGCAGGCGCGGGGGGCTCACAGATACGCAGTATTTT.

The V and J genes are TRBV28 and TRBJ1-1; 7 bases fit TRBD1. Germline V gene lookup returns CDR1 MDHEN and CDR2 SYDVKM. The CDR3 sequence is 12 residues long. Trimming took 5 bases from V and 6 from J; bases not matched to a gene: 3. The CDR3 region is CASSDRVSEAFF. The DNA for the CDR3 is TGTGCCAGCAGTGACAGGGTCTCTGAAGCTTTCTTT.

In its sample, this clonotype was seen a few times. The chain links TRBV3-1 to TRBJ2-3; possible D gene TRBD2, 5 bases. The CDR3 extends over 16 amino acids. CDR1 and CDR2 (germline): LGHDT, YNNKEL (reference sequence). V gave up 1 base and J gave up 2 bases, with 13 bases separating them. The CDR3 DNA follows: TGTGCCAGCAGCCAAGGGCTAGGAGGTATCACAGATACGCAGTATTTT. Its translation: CASSQGLGGITDTQYF.

The chain uses TRBV9 and TRBJ2-7, with TRBD2 as a possible D gene (6 bases). Deletions cut 3 bases from V and 0 bases from J, with 10 bases between. Germline values: CDR1 SGDLS, CDR2 YYNGEE. The CDR3 extends over 14 amino acids. CDR3 sequence: CASSAEGNSYEQYF. CDR3 DNA: TGTGCCAGCAGCGCGGAGGGGAACTCCTACGAGCAGTACTTC.

In regard to this clonotype: Being one base from a much bigger clone, this may be a read error. This sequence joins TRBV6-5 and TRBJ2-1; 9 positions match TRBD1. Germline CDR1 reads MNHEY; CDR2 reads SVGAGI. With 6 bases clipped from V and 16 bases from J, the junction kept 10 bases outside the gene matches. This CDR3 has 12 amino acids. The CDR3 coding sequence is TGTGCCAGCAGCCCGACAGGGGGAGGTTATTTCTTC. It yields the protein CASSPTGGGYFF.

This clonotype was detected ten times or more. The chain employs TRBV9 and TRBJ2-5; no clear D gene. V dropped 0 bases and J dropped 5 bases, with 11 bases sitting between them. CDR3 length: 14 residues. Germline V gene sequence: CDR1 SGDLS, CDR2 YYNGEE. DNA for the CDR3: TGTGCCAGCAGCGTAGGTGACGTAGACGAGACCCAGTACTTC. Translating gives CASSVGDVDETQYF.

As regards this clonotype: With a much larger clone just one base away, this may be a read error. V usage is TRBV7-8 and J usage is TRBJ2-1, with unresolved D. With 5 bases removed from V and 2 bases from J, the gap between germline ends came to 10 bases. Germline CDR1 and CDR2: SGHVS and FQNEAQ. This CDR3 contains 14 residues. This CDR3 is CASSERPTYNEQFF. The CDR3 DNA is TGTGCCAGCAGCGAGCGTCCAACCTACAATGAGCAGTTCTTC.

Concerning this clonotype: A read error may explain this, as a much larger clone is one base away. CDR3 loop: CASSPKGAGYAQYF. The CDR3, as DNA: TGCGCCAGCAGCCCAAAGGGGGCAGGGTACGCGCAGTACTTC. The chain is built from TRBV4-1 and TRBJ2-7; 7 bases match TRBD1. CDR3 length: 14 residues. Germline V gives CDR1 MGHRA, CDR2 YSYEKL.